The rows below give T cell receptor beta chains drawn from one sample of a study of blood T cell repertoires in COVID-19. Libraries were prepared by immunoSEQ multiplex PCR; TCRdb keeps only in-frame clonotypes and omits some of them. The data contain about 330,000 clones, roughly nine tenths of them seen just once; the ten biggest clones take up roughly 20%. The sequenced sample consisted of PBMCs or T cells enriched from blood (not recorded which). Source of these receptors: a woman aged 25 to 39 who had recovered from COVID-19. Both conserved end residues are part of each CDR3. A D gene is named only where the DNA matches it firmly. The size field is filled for only some rows; it gives once, few, many or a size class.

J gene | D gene | clone size | V gene | CDR3 DNA | CDR3 protein
TRBJ2-1 | NA | NA | TRBV3-1/TRBV3-2 | TGTGCCAGCAGCGAGTTGACCTACAATGAGCAGTTCTTC | CASSELTYNEQFF
TRBJ2-1 | NA | NA | TRBV11-3 | TGTGCCAGCAGCTTTAGCGCGCCCTCCTACAATGAGCAGTTCTTC | CASSFSAPSYNEQFF
TRBJ2-3 | NA | NA | TRBV27 | TGTGCCAGCAGTCGGGGTTGGGCAACTGCTCCGTCCACAGATACGCAGTATTTT | CASSRGWATAPSTDTQYF
TRBJ2-3 | TRBD2 | NA | TRBV28 | TGTGCCAGCAAAACTAGCGGCACAGATACGCAGTATTTT | CASKTSGTDTQYF
TRBJ1-2 | TRBD1 | NA | TRBV6-2/TRBV6-3 | TGTGCCAGCAGTTACGACGGACAGGGGATCAACTATGGCTACACCTTC | CASSYDGQGINYGYTF
TRBJ1-1 | NA | NA | TRBV7-9 | TGTGCCAGCAGCTTAGGGACACAGAACACTGAAGCTTTCTTT | CASSLGTQNTEAFF
TRBJ1-5 | TRBD1 | NA | TRBV18 | TGTGCCAGCTCACCATCAACAGGGGCGGTCAGACAGCCCCAGCATTTT | CASSPSTGAVRQPQHF
TRBJ1-2 | TRBD1 | NA | TRBV5-8 | TGTGCCAGCAGCTTGTCCTCGTCAGGGGGATATGGCTACACCTTC | CASSLSSSGGYGYTF
TRBJ2-5 | TRBD2 | NA | TRBV7-2 | TGTGCCAGCAGCTTAGGCGGGAGCACAGAGACCCAGTACTTC | CASSLGGSTETQYF
TRBJ1-5 | NA | NA | TRBV7-2 | TGTGCCAGCAGCCAGAGCGGGTATAGCAATCAGCCCCAGCATTTT | CASSQSGYSNQPQHF
TRBJ2-1 | NA | NA | TRBV19 | TGTGCCAGTAGTATAGGACTAAATGAGCAGTTCTTC | CASSIGLNEQFF
TRBJ2-2 | NA | NA | TRBV29-1 | TGCAGCGTCCCCGGCGGAAACGGGGAGCTGTTTTTT | CSVPGGNGELFF
TRBJ1-1 | NA | NA | TRBV6-4 | TGTGCCAGCAGCTTGACACTGAACACTGAAGCTTTCTTT | CASSLTLNTEAFF
TRBJ2-6 | TRBD2 | NA | TRBV5-1 | TGCGCCAGCAGCCCTACTAGCGGGTACGCCTCTGGGGCCAACGTCCTGACTTTC | CASSPTSGYASGANVLTF
TRBJ2-3 | NA | once | TRBV12-5 | TGTGCTAGTGGATCCCCTAGCACAGATACGCAGTATTTT | CASGSPSTDTQYF
TRBJ1-2 | TRBD1 | once | TRBV3-1/TRBV3-2 | TGTGCCAGCAGCCAACCGGGACAGGGAAGTGGCTACACCTTC | CASSQPGQGSGYTF
TRBJ2-7 | NA | NA | TRBV7-2 | TGTGCCAGCCGCCAGGGAGCGGGCCTCTACGAGCAGTACTTC | CASRQGAGLYEQYF
TRBJ1-5 | NA | NA | TRBV28 | TGTGCCAGCAGTTCCTTTATGGAGGGCCGGGCGGGGCAGCCCCAGCATTTT | CASSSFMEGRAGQPQHF
TRBJ1-2 | NA | few | TRBV28 | TGTGCCAGCAGCCGACAGGTCCTCTATGGCTACACCTTC | CASSRQVLYGYTF
TRBJ2-1 | TRBD2 | NA | TRBV19 | TGTGCCAGTAGTGAGGGGTCGGGGGGGCCGTCGAATGAGCAGTTCTTC | CASSEGSGGPSNEQFF
TRBJ1-1 | NA | NA | TRBV28 | TGTGCCAGCAGTTTTAGTGTGGGGGGGCTGAACACTGAAGCTTTCTTT | CASSFSVGGLNTEAFF
TRBJ2-1 | NA | NA | TRBV18 | TGTGCCAGCTCATCTTTATGGACGCGGGCGGGGAATGAGCAGTTCTTC | CASSSLWTRAGNEQFF
TRBJ2-7 | TRBD1 | NA | TRBV28 | TGTGCCAGCAGTAGACAGGGTCGCGACGAGCAGTACTTC | CASSRQGRDEQYF
TRBJ1-3 | NA | NA | TRBV27 | TGTGCCAGCAGTTTTGACTCAACCTCTGGAAACACCATATATTTT | CASSFDSTSGNTIYF
TRBJ1-2 | TRBD1 | NA | TRBV3-1/TRBV3-2 | TGTGCCAGCAGCCAAGATCTTTGGCAGGGGGCGGATGGCTACACCTTC | CASSQDLWQGADGYTF
TRBJ1-1 | NA | few | TRBV11-3 | TGTGCCAGCAGCCCCTTCGGGGGGGGAATCACTGAAGCTTTCTTT | CASSPFGGGITEAFF
TRBJ2-1 | TRBD1 | NA | TRBV5-1 | TGCGCCAGCAGCTTGGTGTTGACAGGGGTTGGGAATGAGCAGTTCTTC | CASSLVLTGVGNEQFF
TRBJ2-7 | NA | NA | TRBV7-8 | TGTGCCAGCAGCTTAGTGTTCCAGGGTTACGAGCAGTACTTC | CASSLVFQGYEQYF
TRBJ1-2 | NA | few | TRBV12-3/TRBV12-4 | TGTGCCAGCAGTTTAGGAGACAGCTATGGCTACACCTTC | CASSLGDSYGYTF
TRBJ1-2 | TRBD1 | NA | TRBV27 | TGTGCCAGCAGTTCCCGTCGCGGGGACAGGGGTCCCTATGGCTACACCTTC | CASSSRRGDRGPYGYTF
TRBJ2-7 | TRBD1 | NA | TRBV9 | TGTGCCAGCAGCGTAGGGGGGACAGGGGGTCTCTACGAGCAGTACTTC | CASSVGGTGGLYEQYF
TRBJ1-1 | TRBD1 | once | TRBV27 | TGTGCCAGCACCCGGGACAGGGGGAACACTGAAGCTTTCTTT | CASTRDRGNTEAFF
TRBJ2-7 | NA | NA | TRBV28 | TGTGCCAGCAGTAGTCCTATCGAGCAGTACTTC | CASSSPIEQYF
TRBJ2-7 | NA | NA | TRBV15 | TGTGCCACCAGCAGCAAATCGGGGAGGACGGTGTACGAGCAGTACTTC | CATSSKSGRTVYEQYF
TRBJ1-1 | NA | once | TRBV28 | TGTGCCAGCAGTCCTACTGGGGGGATGAACACTGAAGCTTTCTTT | CASSPTGGMNTEAFF
TRBJ2-1 | NA | NA | TRBV7-2 | TGTGCCAGCAGCTTAGATTTCCCGGGGGGCCAGTTCTTC | CASSLDFPGGQFF
TRBJ1-4 | NA | NA | TRBV15 | TGTGCCACCAGCAGAGATCTGGGCATAAACCCACCTAATGAAAAACTGTTTTTT | CATSRDLGINPPNEKLFF
TRBJ2-1 | NA | few | TRBV9 | TGTGCCAGCAGCCCCGGACTCGCCTCCCCGCATGAGCAGTTCTTC | CASSPGLASPHEQFF
TRBJ1-1 | NA | NA | TRBV7-2 | TGTGCCAGCAGCTTAGAGGTGGTGACAGGACCGGCGGGCACTGAAGCTTTCTTT | CASSLEVVTGPAGTEAFF
TRBJ2-5 | TRBD1 | NA | TRBV3-1/TRBV3-2 | TGTGCCAGCAGCCAAGAGGGGACAGGGCCTCAAGAGACCCAGTACTTC | CASSQEGTGPQETQYF
TRBJ2-3 | NA | NA | TRBV5-1 | TGCGCCAGCAGCTTGGCGGAGCGCACAGATACGCAGTATTTT | CASSLAERTDTQYF
TRBJ1-5 | NA | NA | TRBV28 | TGTGCCAGCAGGGACACGTATAGCAATCAGCCCCAGCATTTT | CASRDTYSNQPQHF
TRBJ1-2 | NA | NA | TRBV4-2 | TGTGCCAGCAGCCAAGTTAGTATCCGGTCTTTCGACCAAAGGGGCAGGAAAGATGGCTACACCTTC | CASSQVSIRSFDQRGRKDGYTF
TRBJ1-3 | NA | NA | TRBV18 | TGTGCCAGCTCCCCCGGGACAAACTCTGGAAACACCATATATTTT | CASSPGTNSGNTIYF
TRBJ1-6 | TRBD1 | NA | TRBV28 | TGTGCCAGCAGTTTAGGACAGGGTCCGGCTTCACCCCTCCACTTT | CASSLGQGPASPLHF
TRBJ2-3 | NA | NA | TRBV11-2 | TGTGCCAGCAGCCCGAAATCGGGGTCTAGCACAGATACGCAGTATTTT | CASSPKSGSSTDTQYF
TRBJ1-1 | NA | NA | TRBV5-1 | TGCGCCAGCACTTCTCACTTCCCGAACACTGAAGCTTTCTTT | CASTSHFPNTEAFF
TRBJ1-2 | NA | many | TRBV5-1 | TGCGCCAGCAGCTTGACGCAGGGTGGCTCGCGGGGTGGCTCTTACGGCTACACCTTC | CASSLTQGGSRGGSYGYTF
TRBJ2-2 | TRBD2 | NA | TRBV18 | TGTGCCAGCTCACCAAGGTCGGGCGGGAGTTCGAACGGGGAGCTGTTTTTT | CASSPRSGGSSNGELFF
TRBJ2-3 | NA | NA | TRBV30 | TGTGCCTGGAGTGGGAGGGAAGATACGCAGTATTTT | CAWSGREDTQYF
TRBJ1-2 | TRBD1 | NA | TRBV4-3 | TGCGCCAGCAGCCAAGACCGGACAGGAAGCTATGGCTACACCTTC | CASSQDRTGSYGYTF
TRBJ1-1 | TRBD1 | NA | TRBV28 | TGTGCCAGCAGTTTATGGACAGGGCGGGGGAACACTGAAGCTTTCTTT | CASSLWTGRGNTEAFF
TRBJ2-7 | NA | NA | TRBV7-9 | TGTGCCAGCAGCTTAGTTCTATCGCTCGCGGCGGGTGGTGAGCAGTACTTC | CASSLVLSLAAGGEQYF